The 25 T cell receptor beta chains below come from one sample, sequenced in a study of shared clonotypes between healthy human individuals. Assay: immunoSEQ multiplex PCR; the TCRdb copy retains only in-frame clones and omits some. The sample records more than 1,200,000 clones, approximately 98.5% being singletons. Sequenced sample: naive CD4+ T cells sorted from blood. Documented subset: CD45RA+ positively selected. The receptors derive from a man in his thirties or forties in good health.

This clone was detected once. The chain carries TRBV6-5 and TRBJ2-7; 9 bases agree with TRBD2. This CDR3 contains 16 residues. Germline CDR1 MNHEY, CDR2 SVGAGI. J lost 4 bases, V lost 2 bases, and 9 bases had no gene match. The CDR3 loop is CASSYLGASGIYEQYF. In nucleotides, the CDR3 is TGTGCCAGCAGTTACCTGGGGGCTAGCGGGATTTACGAGCAGTACTTC.

The rearrangement uses TRBV6-5 and TRBJ2-6; a weak D match, TRBD1 (6 bases). V lost 5 bases, J lost 2 bases, and 10 bases lay in between. The CDR3 runs to 15 residues. Germline lookup yields CDR1 MNHEY and CDR2 SVGAGI. The CDR3 is CASSPNRAGANVLTF. DNA for the CDR3: TGTGCCAGCAGTCCGAACAGGGCTGGGGCCAACGTCCTGACTTTC.

CDR3 sequence reads: CASSLAPILNYGYTF. The CDR3 nucleotides read TGTGCCAGCAGCTTGGCCCCCATACTTAACTATGGCTACACCTTC. The chain recombines TRBV5-5 with TRBJ1-2; no definite D call. The V gene's germline CDR1 is SGHKS and CDR2 YYEKEE (reference sequence). V gave up 0 bases and J gave up 1 base, with 10 bases separating them. The CDR3 extends over 15 amino acids.

The CDR3 is CASSLRTVYGYTF. CDR3 nucleotide sequence: TGTGCCAGCAGCTTACGTACAGTCTATGGCTACACCTTC. The chain combines TRBV7-8 with TRBJ1-2, with D hard to call. Germline CDR1 and CDR2: SGHVS and FQNEAQ. With 2 bases removed from V and 4 bases from J, the gap between germline ends came to 8 bases. This CDR3 has 13 amino acids.

This rearrangement joins TRBV15 to TRBJ2-1, with 7 bases aligning to TRBD1. The germline CDR1 and CDR2 sequences are LNHNV and YYDKDF (reference sequence). V dropped 7 bases and J dropped 1; count of bases not matched to a gene: 4. The CDR3 loop spans 14 amino acids. CDR3 nucleotide sequence: TGTGCCACCAACTCAGGGGGTTCCTACAATGAGCAGTTCTTC. Protein: CATNSGGSYNEQFF.

The gene calls are TRBV21-1 and TRBJ2-1. TRBV21-1 is a known pseudogene. CDR3 length: 11 residues. CDR3 bases: TGTGCCAGCAGCAGGTACAATGAGCAGTTCTTC. As protein: CASSRYNEQFF.

V gene TRBV19 combines with J gene TRBJ1-1; D perhaps matches TRBD1 (6 bases). The V gene lost 7 bases and the J gene lost 4 bases, with 16 bases spanning the gap. Looked up from germline, CDR1 is LNHDA and CDR2 is SQIVND (reference sequence). The CDR3 is 14 amino acids. The CDR3 region has the DNA TGTGCCAGTATTCCTGGAGGGGGTGGCACTGAAGCTTTCTTT. Its protein product is CASIPGGGGTEAFF.

The gene calls are TRBV19 and TRBJ2-3; 11 bases align to TRBD1. The CDR3 runs 16 residues. Germline trimming cut 4 bases from V and 0 bases from J; bases unmatched to any gene: 3. The germline gives CDR1 LNHDA, CDR2 SQIVND (reference sequence). CDR3 sequence (DNA): TGTGCCAGTAGTAGAAGGGACAGGGGGAGCACAGATACGCAGTATTTT. Its protein is CASSRRDRGSTDTQYF.

This chain joins TRBV7-2 and TRBJ2-2, with no clear D. Germline CDR1 reads SGHTA; CDR2 reads FQGNSA. Trimming stripped 5 bases from V and 6 bases from J, with 13 bases between. The CDR3 length is 14 residues. CDR3 region: CASSPRLSSGELFF. DNA for the CDR3: TGTGCCAGCAGCCCCCGTTTAAGCTCCGGGGAGCTGTTTTTT.

The chain couples TRBV2 to TRBJ2-1; 10 nucleotides line up with TRBD2. The CDR3 is 16 residues long. The germline gives CDR1 SNHLY, CDR2 FYNNEI. J gave up 6 bases and V 1 base, and 6 bases lay outside the gene matches. The CDR3 sequence is CASSEGGLAGANEQFF. Written as DNA, the CDR3 is TGTGCCAGCAGTGAAGGTGGGCTAGCGGGAGCCAATGAGCAGTTCTTC.

The chain carries TRBV28 and TRBJ2-7; the match to TRBD2 covers 8 bases. CDR1 is MDHEN and CDR2 is SYDVKM in the germline V gene. J lost 3 bases, V lost 6 bases, and 10 bases had no gene match. This CDR3 contains 15 residues. DNA for the CDR3: TGTGCCAGCAGCCCTGCCCCGGGACTAGTCTACGAGCAGTACTTC. Translating it yields CASSPAPGLVYEQYF.

The rearrangement links TRBV6-6 to TRBJ2-7, with 9 bases aligning to TRBD1. After removal of 6 bases from V and 3 bases from J, the junction contained 9 bases not matched to a gene. Per germline, CDR1 MNHNY and CDR2 SVGAGI (reference sequence). The CDR3 covers 15 residues. CDR3 in DNA: TGTGCCAGCAGCCGTCTGGGACAGGGAAACTACGAGCAGTACTTC. Translated, it gives CASSRLGQGNYEQYF.

This clone appeared a single time. J is TRBJ2-5 and V is TRBV7-9; D is unresolved. The CDR3 runs 13 residues. Germline V gene data show CDR1 as SEHNR and CDR2 as FQNEAQ (reference sequence). The ends were cut back, 1 base at V and 4 bases at J, with 7 bases in the middle. CDR3 region: CASSLDVRETQYF. The CDR3 nucleotides are TGTGCCAGCAGCTTAGACGTAAGAGAGACCCAGTACTTC. The full variable domain, rest sourced from reference TRBV7-9 and TRBJ2-5, is DTGVSQNPRHKITKRGQNVTFRCDPISEHNRLYWYRQTLGQGPEFLTYFQNEAQLEKSRLLSDRFSAERPKGSFSTLEIQRTEQGDSAMYLCASSLDVRETQYFGPGTRLLVL.

The chain carries TRBV28 and TRBJ2-1; perhaps TRBD1 as D (6 bases). Trimming stripped 7 bases from V and 5 bases from J, with 12 bases between. The length of the CDR3 is 13 residues. The germline V gene has CDR1 MDHEN and CDR2 SYDVKM. In nucleotides, the CDR3 is TGTGCCAGCATGGTAGGGGGAAACAATGAGCAGTTCTTC. Translating gives CASMVGGNNEQFF.

With regard to this clone: The same CDR3 can be traced to other DNA sequences in this sample. The CDR3 sequence: CASSPSEYEQYF. The CDR3 nucleotides are TGTGCCAGCTCCCCTAGCGAGTACGAGCAGTACTTC. The gene calls are TRBV18 and TRBJ2-7; tentative D call: TRBD2 (6 bases). V was clipped by 6 bases and J by 4 bases, with 10 bases between them. CDR1 and CDR2 (germline): KGHSH, LQKENI. The length of the CDR3 is 12 residues.

This clone was picked up one time. The chain joins TRBV7-6 to TRBJ2-1, with TRBD2 identical over 8 bases. Germline values: CDR1 SGHVS, CDR2 FNYEAQ. This CDR3 comprises 16 residues. V lost 1 base to trimming and J lost 8 bases; unmatched junction nucleotides: 10. The CDR3 spells CASSLGPGGGSDEQFF. The CDR3 region has the DNA TGTGCCAGCAGCTTAGGGCCGGGAGGGGGTTCCGATGAGCAGTTCTTC.

The chain is built from TRBV7-8 and TRBJ1-1; no clear D gene. CDR3 length: 14 residues. The V and J ends lost 5 bases and 4 bases respectively, with 14 bases between them. Germline V lookup: CDR1 SGHVS, CDR2 FQNEAQ. In nucleotides, the CDR3 is TGTGCCAGCAGCCCCCGGACCGGGAGCACTGAAGCTTTCTTT. Translated: CASSPRTGSTEAFF. The variable domain in full, with the rest retrieved from reference TRBV7-8 and TRBJ1-1, is GAGVSQSPRYKVAKRGQDVALRCDPISGHVSLFWYQQALGQGPEFLTYFQNEAQLDKSGLPSDRFFAERPEGSVSTLKIQRTQQEDSAVYLCASSPRTGSTEAFFGQGTRLTVV.

The chain recombines TRBV18 with TRBJ1-1, with D possibly TRBD1 on 6 matching bases. CDR1 KGHSH and CDR2 LQKENI come from the germline V gene. The germline V and J ends were trimmed by 7 bases and 0 bases, with 12 bases remaining between them. This CDR3 region has 14 residues. As DNA, the CDR3 is TGTGCCAGCTGCTCAGGGGTAATGAACACTGAAGCTTTCTTT. This sequence encodes CASCSGVMNTEAFF. The complete variable domain, with remaining parts taken from reference TRBV18 and TRBJ1-1, reads NAGVMQNPRHLVRRRGQEARLRCSPMKGHSHVYWYRQLPEEGLKFMVYLQKENIIDESGMPKERFSAEFPKEGPSILRIQQVVRGDSAAYFCASCSGVMNTEAFFGQGTRLTVV.

The chain is built from TRBV18 and TRBJ1-1, with D possibly being TRBD1 (5 bases). With 2 bases removed from V and 4 bases from J, the gap between germline ends came to 11 bases. The CDR3 totals 14 residues. Germline values: CDR1 KGHSH, CDR2 LQKENI. CDR3 nucleotides: TGTGCCAGCTCACCATTACAGGAGCTCACTGAAGCTTTCTTT. As protein: CASSPLQELTEAFF.

This sequence joins TRBV25-1 and TRBJ2-7; TRBD2 aligns across 9 bases. CDR3 length: 16 residues. The germline V gene has CDR1 MGHDK and CDR2 SYGVNS. The trim removed 0 bases at V and 7 bases at J, leaving 10 bases unmatched. CDR3 sequence reads: CASSEYLSSGNCEQYF. In DNA, the CDR3 is TGTGCCAGCAGTGAATATTTGTCTAGCGGGAATTGTGAGCAGTACTTC.

The chain recombines TRBV10-1 with TRBJ2-3; a weak D match, TRBD2 (6 bases). The germline V and J ends were trimmed by 9 bases and 0 bases, with 13 bases remaining between them. The CDR3 has 14 residues. Germline V gives CDR1 WNHNN, CDR2 SYGVQD (reference sequence). CDR3 in amino acids: CASHGGDSTDTQYF. CDR3 in DNA: TGCGCCAGTCATGGAGGGGATAGCACAGATACGCAGTATTTT.

The chain carries TRBV4-3 and TRBJ1-4; 7 nucleotides agree with TRBD1. Germline lookup yields CDR1 LGHNA and CDR2 YSLEER. The CDR3 sequence is 16 residues long. The ends lost 4 bases at V and 7 bases at J; junction bases unmatched: 12. CDR3 residues: CASSPYPNRGGEKLFF. CDR3 bases: TGCGCCAGCAGCCCCTACCCCAACAGGGGAGGTGAAAAACTGTTTTTT.

This chain connects TRBV7-6 to TRBJ2-3; D gene uncertain. Germline assignment: CDR1 SGHVS and CDR2 FNYEAQ. Between the trimmed V and J ends, which lost 3 bases and 2 bases, there was a span of 9 bases. This CDR3 comprises 14 residues. CDR3 sequence (DNA): TGTGCCAGCAGCTTCCGGTCTATCACAGATACGCAGTATTTT. Translating gives CASSFRSITDTQYF.

For this clone: A read error may account for a junction end that differs from germline. The gene calls are TRBV5-5 and TRBJ1-2; 7 nucleotides match TRBD1. CDR1 is SGHKS and CDR2 is YYEKEE in the germline V gene (reference sequence). The length of the CDR3 is 14 residues. The CDR3 loop is CASSLAGTAYDYTF. Written as DNA, the CDR3 is TGTGCCAGCAGCTTGGCGGGGACAGCTTATGACTACACCTTC.

The chain couples TRBV5-1 to TRBJ2-1; 9 nucleotides line up with TRBD2. The CDR3 consists of 16 residues. The germline V gene has CDR1 SGHRS and CDR2 YFSETQ. The ends lost 4 bases at V and 6 bases at J; junction bases unmatched: 11. In nucleotides, the CDR3 is TGCGCCAGCAGCGACCAAGGACTAGCGTCCACCAATGAGCAGTTCTTC. It codes for CASSDQGLASTNEQFF.